The following is a T cell receptor (beta chain) sequence with its context. Its target is unknown. The repertoire was sequenced with immunoSEQ multiplex PCR; TCRdb's copy has only in-frame clones and lacks some. This table holds over 30,000 clones, more than 80% found once. These data are taken from a study of T cells in localized non-small cell lung cancer. Study-level results: Maximal T cell clonality occurred in uninvolved adjacent lung, with tumor ranking below it.

The CDR3 runs to 17 residues. Germline CDR1 is LNHDA and CDR2 is SQIVND (reference sequence). The V gene end was trimmed by 5 bases and the J gene end by 0 bases; junction bases not matched to a gene: 11. Sequencing used peripheral blood mononuclear cells, obtained before any cancer treatment. V is TRBV19 and J is TRBJ1-1; TRBD1 aligns across 8 bases. The origin of this receptor is a male donor aged 60 or over with stage II lung adenocarcinoma. The CDR3: CASSPSEGQAMNTEAFF. The CDR3 nucleotides are TGTGCCAGTAGTCCTAGTGAGGGACAGGCTATGAACACTGAAGCTTTCTTT.